The 30 T cell receptor beta chains listed next were all sequenced from one sample in a study of cytomegalovirus exposure and HLA in healthy donors. 60 Vbeta and 13 Jbeta primers were used in PCR. Data came from immunoSEQ multiplex PCR; TCRdb stores just in-frame clones and leaves some out. The table includes about 200,000 clones, roughly 80% detected once. The sequenced sample consisted of PBMCs. These receptors all stem from a woman aged 25 to 39 in good health and CMV-seropositive.

With regard to this clone: An end of the junction does not agree with germline; a read error may underlie this. The genes are TRBV7-2 and TRBJ2-4; TRBD1 agrees at 8 bases. This CDR3 region has 12 residues. The germline CDR1 and CDR2 sequences are SGHTA and FQGNSA. The CDR3 loop reads CASSLDSGQVDF. For the CDR3, the DNA is TGTGCCAGCAGCTTAGACTCGGGACAGGTGGATTTC.

This clone was detected once. V is TRBV28 and J is TRBJ1-5; a possible D gene is TRBD1 (6 bases). The germline CDR1 and CDR2 sequences are MDHEN and SYDVKM. Trimming cost V 7 bases and J 5 bases, with 18 bases left between them. There are 15 residues in the CDR3. The CDR3 here is CASIRLGGGDQPQHF. CDR3 in DNA: TGTGCCAGCATTAGACTAGGGGGGGGAGATCAGCCCCAGCATTTT.

This clone was detected a few times. The gene calls are TRBV7-3 and TRBJ1-1, with D hard to call. Trimming pared 4 bases from V and 0 bases from J, leaving 6 bases between. Germline CDR1 is SGHTA and CDR2 is FQGTGA. The CDR3 is made up of 13 amino acids. In nucleotides, the CDR3 is TGTGCCAGCAGCTCCGAGATGAACACTGAAGCTTTCTTT. Translated: CASSSEMNTEAFF.

The V and J genes are TRBV7-2 and TRBJ2-7; 8 bases map to TRBD2. Trimming at V came to 5 bases and at J to 1 base, leaving 7 bases not matched to a gene. The CDR3 totals 15 residues. CDR1 SGHTA and CDR2 FQGNSA come from the germline V gene. CDR3 coding DNA: TGTGCCAGCAGCCTTACCCGGGGGGGTTCCTACGAGCAGTACTTC. The encoded protein is CASSLTRGGSYEQYF.

The chain combines TRBV7-2 with TRBJ2-3; D perhaps matches TRBD1 (5 bases). V lost 5 bases and J lost 2, with 14 bases in between. CDR3 length: 15 residues. Germline CDR1 is SGHTA and CDR2 is FQGNSA. The CDR3 DNA is TGTGCCAGCAGCGATGGGGCCTACTTCACAGATACGCAGTATTTT. Translated, it gives CASSDGAYFTDTQYF.

This chain connects TRBV4-2 to TRBJ1-4, with unresolved D. This CDR3 contains 16 residues. Germline CDR1 and CDR2: LGHNA and YNFKEQ. The V gene lost 3 bases and the J gene lost 0 bases, with 11 bases spanning the gap. CDR3 in DNA: TGTGCCAGCAGCCAGACAACAGCCGCAACTAATGAAAAACTGTTTTTT. It is translated as CASSQTTAATNEKLFF.

The table lists this clone with a few counts. The V and J genes are TRBV6-5 and TRBJ2-1; the match to TRBD2 covers 8 bases. Germline assignment: CDR1 MNHEY and CDR2 SVGAGI. CDR3 size: 14 residues. Germline trimming cut 9 bases from V and 2 bases from J; bases unmatched to any gene: 6. CDR3 sequence: CASSLAGPYNEQFF. Written as DNA, the CDR3 is TGTGCCAGTTCCTTAGCGGGACCCTACAATGAGCAGTTCTTC.

Here the CDR3 reads CASGTGGAGGQPQHF. CDR3 nucleotides: TGTGCCAGTGGGACAGGGGGAGCCGGGGGGCAGCCCCAGCATTTT. The gene calls are TRBV19 and TRBJ1-5; 11 nucleotides align to TRBD1. The CDR3 has 15 residues. V shed 8 bases, J shed 7 bases, and the junction held 10 bases outside the gene matches. The germline V gene has CDR1 LNHDA and CDR2 SQIVND (reference sequence).

The V gene is TRBV10-2, the J gene TRBJ2-5; 15 bases map to TRBD2. The V gene's germline CDR1 is WSHSY and CDR2 SAAADI. V shed 7 bases, J shed 2 bases, and the junction held 2 bases outside the gene matches. The length of the CDR3 is 15 residues. The CDR3 DNA is TGCGCCAGCAAGGGGACTAGCGGGGGGCAAGAGACCCAGTACTTC. Amino acids: CASKGTSGGQETQYF.

This clone has more than one count but fewer than ten. The V and J genes are TRBV7-9 and TRBJ1-1; no firm D call. The CDR3 has 15 amino acids. Trimming removed 5 bases from V and 2 bases from J, with 15 bases in between. Germline V lookup: CDR1 SEHNR, CDR2 FQNEAQ (reference sequence). CDR3 sequence reads: CASSPRRSSNTEAFF. For the CDR3, the DNA is TGTGCCAGCAGCCCCCGCCGGAGCTCCAACACTGAAGCTTTCTTT.

The rearrangement links TRBV19 to TRBJ1-5; 9 bases match TRBD1. The length of the CDR3 is 14 residues. Germline V gene sequence: CDR1 LNHDA, CDR2 SQIVND (reference sequence). The trim removed 6 bases at V and 4 bases at J, leaving 4 bases unmatched. This CDR3 is CASSPDRGNQPQHF. CDR3 coding DNA: TGTGCCAGTAGCCCGGACAGGGGAAATCAGCCCCAGCATTTT.

This chain uses TRBV5-4 with TRBJ1-2; tentatively, D is TRBD1 (6 bases). The CDR3 has 12 amino acids. The V and J ends lost 1 base and 8 bases respectively, with 9 bases between them. Germline V gene sequence: CDR1 SGHNT, CDR2 YYREEE (reference sequence). As DNA, the CDR3 is TGTGCCAGCAGCTTGTTCAGGGGAGGCTACACCTTC. Its protein product is CASSLFRGGYTF.

The V gene is TRBV11-2, the J gene TRBJ2-4, with D perhaps matching TRBD1 (5 bases). The CDR3 sequence is 13 residues long. V lost 3 bases and J 15 bases, leaving 18 bases between the germline ends. Germline lookup yields CDR1 SGHAT and CDR2 FQNNGV. The CDR3 sequence: CASSLFQDTPMYF. The CDR3 nucleotides read TGTGCCAGCAGCTTGTTCCAGGACACACCCATGTACTTC.

The chain couples TRBV7-2 to TRBJ1-5, with D possibly matching TRBD1 (5 bases). V was trimmed by 4 bases and J by 6 bases, leaving 10 bases between them. This CDR3 spans 13 amino acids. Germline V gene data show CDR1 as SGHTA and CDR2 as FQGNSA. CDR3 nucleotides: TGTGCCAGCAGCTCAGGGCAAGGTCAGCCCCAGCATTTT. Protein sequence: CASSSGQGQPQHF.

This clone was seen more than once but under ten times. The CDR3 is CASSQNMNTEAFF. The CDR3 nucleotides read TGTGCCAGCAGCCAAAACATGAACACTGAAGCTTTCTTT. The chain links TRBV7-3 to TRBJ1-1, with unresolved D. The CDR3 length is 13 residues. Germline V gives CDR1 SGHTA, CDR2 FQGTGA. The V end lost 5 bases, the J end lost 0 bases, and 7 bases lay between the germline ends.

This chain links TRBV6-1 with TRBJ2-1; TRBD2 aligns across 11 bases. The J segment lost 8 bases and the V segment lost 4 bases, leaving 4 bases of the junction unmatched. This CDR3 region has 14 residues. Germline CDR1 is MNHNS and CDR2 is SASEGT. CDR3 bases: TGTGCCAGCAGTGGTAGCGGGGGGGAATATGAGCAGTTCTTC. It specifies CASSGSGGEYEQFF.

The CDR3 reads CASSSLGAGGNEQFF. The CDR3 nucleotides read TGTGCCAGCAGCTCCCTTGGGGCGGGAGGTAATGAGCAGTTCTTC. This chain joins TRBV7-2 and TRBJ2-1; 8 nucleotides agree with TRBD2. Per the germline V gene, CDR1 is SGHTA and CDR2 is FQGNSA. This CDR3 is built from 15 residues. V shed 4 bases and J 7 bases; nucleotides not matched to a gene: 9. The whole variable domain, filled in from reference TRBV7-2 and TRBJ2-1, reads GAGVSQSPSNKVTEKGKDVELRCDPISGHTALYWYRQSLGQGLEFLIYFQGNSAPDKSGLPSDRFSAERTGGSVSTLTIQRTQQEDSAVYLCASSSLGAGGNEQFFGPGTRLTVL.

This clone was seen more than once but under ten times. This rearrangement joins TRBV27 to TRBJ2-1, with a tentative D call TRBD1 (6 bases). Trimming removed 2 bases from V and 7 bases from J, with 12 bases in between. The length of the CDR3 is 14 residues. CDR1 and CDR2 from the germline V gene are MNHEY and SMNVEV (reference sequence). The CDR3 DNA follows: TGTGCCAGCAGTTTAACAGGGAGATGGAATGAGCAGTTCTTC. Residues: CASSLTGRWNEQFF.

The chain carries TRBV29-1 and TRBJ1-2; D remains ambiguous. Germline CDR1 is SQVTM and CDR2 is ANQGSEA. The CDR3 is 12 amino acids. V was clipped by 5 bases and J by 3 bases, with 10 bases between them. The CDR3 protein is CSVYHQDYGYTF. Written as DNA, the CDR3 is TGCAGCGTTTACCACCAGGACTATGGCTACACCTTC.

With respect to this clone: Within the sample, other DNA sequences also encode this same CDR3. The J gene is TRBJ2-1, the V gene TRBV9; D is perhaps TRBD2 (6 bases). V dropped 0 bases and J dropped 3 bases, with 10 bases sitting between them. The V gene's germline CDR1 is SGDLS and CDR2 YYNGEE. The CDR3 loop spans 15 amino acids. In DNA form, the CDR3 reads TGTGCCAGCAGCGTAGGGGTGGGGGGCTACAATGAGCAGTTCTTC. It is translated as CASSVGVGGYNEQFF.

Worth noting for this clone: Sequence at one end of the junction differs from germline and may be a read error. The same CDR3 also results from other DNA sequences found in this sample. V is TRBV7-2 and J is TRBJ1-1; TRBD1 matches 10 bases. The CDR3 sequence is 18 residues long. The germline CDR1 and CDR2 sequences are SGHTA and FQGNSA. CDR3 nucleotide sequence: TGTGCCAGCAGCTCACATCCTTGGGACAGGGGTCGTAGCACTGAAGCCTTCTTT. Amino acid sequence: CASSSHPWDRGRSTEAFF.

The chain employs TRBV27 and TRBJ1-5, with D perhaps TRBD1 (5 bases). The CDR3 totals 13 residues. The ends were cut back, 5 bases at V and 4 bases at J, with 9 bases in the middle. CDR1 and CDR2 from the germline V gene are MNHEY and SMNVEV (reference sequence). The CDR3 loop reads CASSRGLNQPQHF. DNA for the CDR3: TGTGCCAGCAGTAGGGGACTGAATCAGCCCCAGCATTTT.

This chain joins TRBV6-6 and TRBJ2-3, with no clear D. The CDR3 runs to 16 residues. V was trimmed by 2 bases and J by 5 bases, leaving 17 bases between them. Germline assignment: CDR1 MNHNY and CDR2 SVGAGI (reference sequence). CDR3 in amino acids: CASSYGQPQIRDTQYF. The CDR3 region has the DNA TGTGCCAGCAGTTACGGGCAGCCCCAAATCAGAGATACGCAGTATTTT.

The CDR3 DNA follows: TGCGCCAGCCTCGTCGGGGTGGGCACAGATACGCAGTATTTT. This codes for CASLVGVGTDTQYF. The chain uses TRBV5-1 and TRBJ2-3; D might be TRBD2 (5 bases). Trimming pared 7 bases from V and 1 base from J, leaving 13 bases between. Germline loops: CDR1 SGHRS, CDR2 YFSETQ. The CDR3 is 14 amino acids.

About this clone itself: A read error may account for a junction end that differs from germline. The V gene is TRBV7-7, the J gene TRBJ2-3; D gene uncertain. There are 13 residues in the CDR3. The germline CDR1 and CDR2 sequences are SSHAT and FNYEAQ (reference sequence). In nucleotides, the CDR3 is TGTGCTAGCAGCCAAGCTAGCACAGATACGCAGTATTTT. It encodes CASSQASTDTQYF.

The gene calls are TRBV7-8 and TRBJ1-2; D is unresolved. Germline-derived CDR1 and CDR2 are SGHVS and FQNEAQ. This CDR3 is 14 amino acids long. Trimming shortened V by 5 bases and J by 5 bases, and 15 bases separated the two germline ends. The CDR3 spells CASSQGRGLYGYTF. DNA of the CDR3: TGTGCCAGCAGCCAAGGACGGGGTCTTTATGGCTACACCTTC.

This clone was observed once. This chain joins TRBV2 and TRBJ2-7; weak D call: TRBD2 (6 bases). With 5 bases removed from V and 6 bases from J, the gap between germline ends came to 11 bases. Germline CDR1 and CDR2: SNHLY and FYNNEI. The CDR3 runs 12 residues. The CDR3 DNA sequence: TGTGCCAGCAGTTTAAGGGGAGGCGAGCAGTACTTC. Translating it yields CASSLRGGEQYF.

This chain connects TRBV7-2 to TRBJ2-3, with TRBD2 matching 9 bases. J gave up 0 bases and V 2 bases, and 0 bases lay outside the gene matches. CDR3 length equals 15 residues. The germline gives CDR1 SGHTA, CDR2 FQGNSA. The CDR3 spells CASSLTSGSTDTQYF. CDR3 bases: TGTGCCAGCAGCTTAACTAGCGGGAGCACAGATACGCAGTATTTT.

The chain recombines TRBV7-3 with TRBJ2-7; 7 bases line up with TRBD2. There are 14 residues in the CDR3. Germline V gives CDR1 SGHTA, CDR2 FQGTGA. J gave up 2 bases and V 8 bases, and 9 bases lay outside the gene matches. CDR3 DNA sequence: TGTGCCAGCGGCCCCGGGGGGACGCCCTACGAGCAGTACTTC. Its protein product is CASGPGGTPYEQYF.

As for this clone: The same CDR3 can be traced to other DNA sequences in this sample. The chain combines TRBV2 with TRBJ1-5; D call uncertain. CDR1 is SNHLY, CDR2 FYNNEI, per germline. The V gene lost 7 bases and the J gene lost 0 bases, with 7 bases spanning the gap. The length of the CDR3 is 13 residues. The chain's CDR3 is CASNRDSNQPQHF. The CDR3 nucleotides read TGTGCCAGCAATCGGGATAGCAATCAGCCCCAGCATTTT.